The 32 T cell receptor beta chains below come from one sample, sequenced in a study of blood T cell repertoires in COVID-19. The method was immunoSEQ multiplex PCR; TCRdb's version includes in-frame clones alone and lacks a portion of them. The table shows over 90,000 clones, with almost 90% occurring only once. The sequenced sample was peripheral blood. These receptors all stem from a human donor in a cohort sampled during active COVID-19.

The chain uses TRBV27 and TRBJ1-4; D might be TRBD1 (6 bases). Germline values: CDR1 MNHEY, CDR2 SMNVEV (reference sequence). The V gene lost 4 bases and the J gene lost 3 bases, with 9 bases spanning the gap. This CDR3 comprises 14 residues. The chain's CDR3 is CASSSQGPNEKLFF. For the CDR3, the DNA is TGTGCCAGCAGTTCACAGGGTCCTAATGAAAAACTGTTTTTT.

The chain has TRBV7-2 and TRBJ1-2, with D possibly matching TRBD1 (5 bases). Trimming stripped 1 base from V and 5 bases from J, with 11 bases between. The germline gives CDR1 SGHTA, CDR2 FQGNSA. The CDR3 is 14 residues long. The DNA of the CDR3 is TGTGCCAGCAGCTTAGGCGGACAAATATATGGCTACACCTTC. Its translation: CASSLGGQIYGYTF.

J is TRBJ1-1 and V is TRBV2, with D perhaps TRBD1 (5 bases). Trimming removed 3 bases at V and 6 bases at J, with 17 bases between. The CDR3 spans 15 residues. Germline CDR1 reads SNHLY; CDR2 reads FYNNEI. CDR3 amino acids: CASSEGWEVQAEAFF. CDR3 DNA: TGTGCCAGCAGTGAGGGGTGGGAGGTACAGGCTGAAGCTTTCTTT.

This chain links TRBV7-3 with TRBJ1-2; TRBD1 matches 7 bases. J gave up 5 bases and V 5 bases, and 2 bases lay outside the gene matches. The CDR3 totals 12 residues. Per the germline V gene, CDR1 is SGHTA and CDR2 is FQGTGA. CDR3 sequence reads: CASSATGYGYTF. The CDR3 DNA reads as TGTGCCAGCAGCGCGACAGGGTATGGCTACACCTTC.

V and J are TRBV9 and TRBJ2-7, with 7 bases aligning to TRBD2. The CDR3 contains 15 residues. J was trimmed by 6 bases and V by 4 bases; bases with no gene match: 13. Germline CDR1 is SGDLS and CDR2 is YYNGEE. DNA of the CDR3: TGTGCCAGCAGCACCCACGCAGGGAGGGAAGGCGAGCAGTACTTC. Translation: CASSTHAGREGEQYF. Complete variable domain (other parts from reference TRBV9 and TRBJ2-7): DSGVTQTPKHLITATGQRVTLRCSPRSGDLSVYWYQQSLDQGLQFLIQYYNGEERAKGNILERFSAQQFPDLHSELNLSSLELGDSALYFCASSTHAGREGEQYFGPGTRLTVT.

This clone was seen a few times. The CDR3 here is CAETPQSGYTF. The CDR3 DNA follows: TGTGCCGAAACTCCCCAAAGTGGCTACACCTTC. The rearrangement joins TRBV30 to TRBJ1-2; no clear D. The CDR3 is 11 residues long. CDR1 GTSNPN and CDR2 SVGIG come from the germline V gene (reference sequence). The ends were cut back, 8 bases at V and 7 bases at J, with 14 bases in the middle.

V usage is TRBV29-1 and J usage is TRBJ2-3; possibly TRBD2 for D (5 bases). Germline V lookup: CDR1 SQVTM, CDR2 ANQGSEA. CDR3 length equals 15 residues. The V end was cut by 4 bases, the J end by 2 bases, with 16 bases between. CDR3 protein: CSVGLLTIYTDTQYF. The CDR3 bases are TGCAGCGTTGGTCTCTTGACTATCTACACAGATACGCAGTATTTT.

The chain has TRBV19 and TRBJ2-7, with D possibly TRBD1 on 6 matching bases. The CDR3 contains 14 residues. The germline V gene encodes CDR1 LNHDA and CDR2 SQIVND (reference sequence). V was pared by 3 bases and J by 4 bases, with 13 bases between. The CDR3: CASSMMGAVYEQYF. Written as DNA, the CDR3 is TGTGCCAGTAGTATGATGGGGGCCGTGTACGAGCAGTACTTC. The whole variable domain, remainder taken from reference TRBV19 and TRBJ2-7, is DGGITQSPKYLFRKEGQNVTLSCEQNLNHDAMYWYRQDPGQGLRLIYYSQIVNDFQKGDIAEGYSVSREKKESFPLTVTSAQKNPTAFYLCASSMMGAVYEQYFGPGTRLTVT.

The chain links TRBV7-8 to TRBJ1-2; 8 bases match TRBD1. CDR3 length equals 16 residues. CDR1 is SGHVS and CDR2 is FQNEAQ in the germline V gene. V was clipped by 7 bases and J by 0 bases; unmatched bases: 10. CDR3 region: CASTLGTGLANYGYTF. The CDR3 region has the DNA TGTGCCAGCACACTGGGGACAGGCCTCGCTAACTATGGCTACACCTTC.

The CDR3 sequence: CASSPRRGGPSEQYF. The CDR3 DNA is TGTGCCAGCAGCCCCCGGAGGGGGGGGCCAAGCGAGCAGTACTTC. This chain links TRBV21-1 with TRBJ2-7; TRBD2, the table's D call, lacks a check against the DNA. TRBV21-1 is shown as a pseudogene. The CDR3 covers 15 residues.

V usage is TRBV10-2 and J usage is TRBJ2-1, with a weak D call TRBD2 (7 bases). This CDR3 contains 16 residues. V was cut by 0 bases and J by 4 bases, with 13 bases left in between. The germline gives CDR1 WSHSY, CDR2 SAAADI. CDR3: CASSESGGARYNEQFF. The CDR3 coding sequence is TGCGCCAGCAGTGAGTCAGGGGGGGCGCGGTACAATGAGCAGTTCTTC.

This chain joins TRBV2 and TRBJ2-7; the match to TRBD1 covers 10 bases. This CDR3 region has 12 residues. The germline CDR1 and CDR2 sequences are SNHLY and FYNNEI. V shed 8 bases and J 5 bases; nucleotides not matched to a gene: 3. CDR3 coding DNA: TGTGCCAGCCGACAGGGGGCGGACGAGCAGTACTTC. Its translation is CASRQGADEQYF.

The chain links TRBV4-1 to TRBJ1-2; TRBD1 might be the D (5 bases). Looked up from germline, CDR1 is MGHRA and CDR2 is YSYEKL. This CDR3 is 15 amino acids long. Trimming pared 0 bases from V and 7 bases from J, leaving 15 bases between. DNA of the CDR3: TGCGCCAGCAGCCAAGAGGACATGAAAAGGAGTGGCTACACCTTC. This sequence encodes CASSQEDMKRSGYTF.

This chain connects TRBV19 to TRBJ2-3; D possibly corresponds to TRBD1 (6 bases). The CDR3 runs to 14 residues. Between the trimmed V and J ends, which lost 9 bases and 5 bases, there was a span of 18 bases. Germline CDR1 reads LNHDA; CDR2 reads SQIVND (reference sequence). CDR3 DNA sequence: TGTGCCAGCGCTAAGGGGGACCGGAGAGATACGCAGTATTTT. Its protein product is CASAKGDRRDTQYF.

The chain combines TRBV12-2 with TRBJ1-4. TRBV12-2 is tagged as a pseudogene. The CDR3 length is 17 residues. The CDR3 coding sequence is TGTGCAAGTCGCTTAGAGACCCGAGAGGAGTCTAATGAAAAACTGTTTTTT. It encodes CASRLETREESNEKLFF.

The chain has TRBV9 and TRBJ2-5, with a tentative D call TRBD1 (5 bases). V dropped 0 bases and J dropped 1 base, with 16 bases sitting between them. The CDR3 runs 17 residues. CDR1 is SGDLS, CDR2 YYNGEE, per germline. CDR3 nucleotide sequence: TGTGCCAGCAGCGTAGGTGCAGTGGACAAGGGCCAAGAGACCCAGTACTTC. Its protein product is CASSVGAVDKGQETQYF.

This chain links TRBV7-3 with TRBJ1-3; D remains unclear. The germline V gene has CDR1 SGHTA and CDR2 FQGTGA. Deletions cut 7 bases from V and 2 bases from J, with 9 bases between. This CDR3 has 13 amino acids. Here the CDR3 reads CASKGGTGNTIYF. In DNA, the CDR3 is TGTGCCAGCAAGGGAGGGACTGGAAACACCATATATTTT. Full variable domain (rest looked up from reference TRBV7-3 and TRBJ1-3): GAGVSQTPSNKVTEKGKYVELRCDPISGHTALYWYRQSLGQGPEFLIYFQGTGAADDSGLPNDRFFAVRPEGSVSTLKIQRTERGDSAVYLCASKGGTGNTIYFGEGSWLTVV.

V and J are TRBV11-2 and TRBJ2-5; 11 bases fit TRBD2. Germline CDR1 reads SGHAT; CDR2 reads FQNNGV. With 5 bases clipped from V and 5 bases from J, the junction kept 16 bases outside the gene matches. The CDR3 length is 18 residues. The CDR3 region has the DNA TGTGCCAGCAGCCACTGGGGGCGTAGCGGGAGGGCCCCGGAGACCCAGTACTTC. The encoded protein is CASSHWGRSGRAPETQYF.

This chain uses TRBV19 with TRBJ2-1, with 11 positions matching TRBD1. CDR1 LNHDA and CDR2 SQIVND come from the germline V gene (reference sequence). This CDR3 comprises 14 residues. Losses at the gene ends were 5 bases for V and 6 bases for J; bases not matched to a gene: 3. Here the CDR3 DNA reads TGTGCCAGTAGTGGGGGACAGGGGGTCAATGAGCAGTTCTTC. The encoded protein is CASSGGQGVNEQFF.

This clone was counted once. V gene TRBV27 combines with J gene TRBJ2-7; TRBD1 aligns across 7 bases. Germline V gene data show CDR1 as MNHEY and CDR2 as SMNVEV (reference sequence). This CDR3 has 15 residues. Trimming cost V 3 bases and J 2 bases; bases outside gene matches: 7. As DNA, the CDR3 is TGTGCCAGCAGTTTCGGCCGGGACAGTCCCTACGAGCAGTACTTC. Amino acids: CASSFGRDSPYEQYF.

V is TRBV12-3 or TRBV12-4 and J is TRBJ1-5; D gene ambiguous. The V end was cut by 9 bases, the J end by 2 bases, with 8 bases between. This CDR3 region has 12 residues. CDR3 amino acids: CASLLGNQPQHF. CDR3 coding DNA: TGTGCCAGTTTGTTAGGCAATCAGCCCCAGCATTTT.

The gene calls are TRBV6-5 and TRBJ2-2; D may be TRBD1 (5 bases). The germline V and J ends were trimmed by 8 bases and 7 bases, with 8 bases remaining between them. CDR3 length: 11 amino acids. Germline values: CDR1 MNHEY, CDR2 SVGAGI. The CDR3 protein is CASLGDGELFF. In DNA form, the CDR3 reads TGTGCCAGCCTAGGGGACGGGGAGCTGTTTTTT.

V gene TRBV10-3 combines with J gene TRBJ1-2; 10 nucleotides match TRBD1. With 8 bases clipped from V and 3 bases from J, the junction kept 0 bases outside the gene matches. CDR1 is ENHRY, CDR2 SYGVKD, per germline. This CDR3 has 12 residues. The CDR3 sequence: CAIGQGDYGYTF. The DNA of the CDR3 is TGTGCCATCGGACAGGGGGACTATGGCTACACCTTC.

V gene TRBV11-3 combines with J gene TRBJ2-2; D might be TRBD1 (6 bases). The ends were cut back, 4 bases at V and 1 base at J, with 10 bases in the middle. CDR1 is SGHNT and CDR2 is YENEEA in the germline V gene. The CDR3 consists of 15 residues. CDR3 residues: CASSSRQENTGELFF. The CDR3, as DNA: TGTGCCAGCAGCTCACGACAGGAGAACACCGGGGAGCTGTTTTTT.

CDR3 sequence: CASSFPGRTEAFF. The CDR3 DNA reads as TGCGCCAGCAGCTTTCCTGGGAGGACTGAAGCTTTCTTT. The chain is built from TRBV5-1 and TRBJ1-1; D ambiguous. V was clipped by 2 bases and J by 5 bases, with 10 bases between them. The CDR3 runs to 13 residues. The V gene's germline CDR1 is SGHRS and CDR2 YFSETQ.

This clone was seen a few times. The chain links TRBV19 to TRBJ2-2, with D tentatively TRBD1 (5 bases). Germline V gives CDR1 LNHDA, CDR2 SQIVND (reference sequence). The V and J ends lost 5 bases and 2 bases respectively, with 18 bases between them. The CDR3 loop spans 17 amino acids. CDR3 loop: CASSPPPGWGNTGELFF. CDR3 coding DNA: TGTGCCAGTAGTCCACCCCCAGGGTGGGGCAACACCGGGGAGCTGTTTTTT.

The chain carries TRBV19 and TRBJ2-1; 9 nucleotides agree with TRBD1. This CDR3 is 15 amino acids long. The germline V gene has CDR1 LNHDA and CDR2 SQIVND (reference sequence). The ends lost 5 bases at V and 7 bases at J; junction bases unmatched: 9. The chain's CDR3 is CASSSGQGRRNEQFF. The CDR3 coding sequence is TGTGCCAGTAGTTCAGGACAGGGGCGCCGGAATGAGCAGTTCTTC.

This clone showed up just once. The rearrangement uses TRBV19 and TRBJ2-1; 8 bases line up with TRBD1. V lost 6 bases, J lost 2 bases, and 6 bases stayed unmatched. The CDR3 is 15 residues long. Germline V lookup: CDR1 LNHDA, CDR2 SQIVND (reference sequence). The CDR3 here is CASRIRTGTYNEQFF. The DNA of the CDR3 is TGTGCCAGTAGGATCAGGACAGGGACCTACAATGAGCAGTTCTTC.

V is TRBV5-4 and J is TRBJ2-7, with TRBD1 matching 8 bases. Germline V gives CDR1 SGHNT, CDR2 YYREEE (reference sequence). V shed 4 bases and J 3 bases; nucleotides not matched to a gene: 9. The CDR3 spans 15 residues. CDR3 sequence: CASSLWGTGNYEQYF. DNA for the CDR3: TGTGCCAGCAGCCTCTGGGGGACAGGCAACTACGAGCAGTACTTC.

The V call is TRBV5-4, the J call TRBJ2-7; D perhaps matches TRBD2 (6 bases). V lost 0 bases and J lost 0, with 13 bases in between. CDR3 length: 16 amino acids. CDR1 and CDR2 (germline): SGHNT, YYREEE (reference sequence). As DNA, the CDR3 is TGTGCCAGCAGCTTGGGCGGGGTCAGTGCCTCCTACGAGCAGTACTTC. Its translation is CASSLGGVSASYEQYF.

V and J are TRBV7-8 and TRBJ2-1, with D possibly matching TRBD2 (6 bases). Germline lookup yields CDR1 SGHVS and CDR2 FQNEAQ. The CDR3 runs 15 residues. V was pared by 1 base and J by 4 bases, with 11 bases between. For the CDR3, the DNA is TGTGCCAGCAGCTTAGGAGGCGGGGCGTACAATGAGCAGTTCTTC. Translated: CASSLGGGAYNEQFF.

This chain connects TRBV18 to TRBJ1-2; D call uncertain. Germline V lookup: CDR1 KGHSH, CDR2 LQKENI. Trimming stripped 0 bases from V and 2 bases from J, with 10 bases between. The CDR3 loop spans 15 amino acids. The CDR3 region is CASSPPSQLNYGYTF. The DNA for the CDR3 is TGTGCCAGCTCACCACCGAGCCAACTCAACTATGGCTACACCTTC.